Given below is one T cell receptor (beta chain) in context. What it binds is unknown. The sample belongs to a study of siplizumab effects on memory and regulatory T cells. Findings and limits, study-wide: In roughly 75-95% of proliferating CD4+ or CD8+ clones, a naive or memory phenotype could not be assigned.

Profiling relied on immunoSEQ multiplex PCR, and the TCRdb table lists in-frame clones only, not all of them. The profile shows about 100,000 clones, 94% of them singletons. This receptor was obtained from a human donor in good health. The sample taken for sequencing was non-Treg CD4+ T cells sorted from blood.

The CDR3 DNA sequence: TGTGCCAGCAGCGCATCCGGACAGCTCTACGAGCAGTACTTC. This gives the protein CASSASGQLYEQYF. The chain has TRBV9 and TRBJ2-7; TRBD1 might be the D (6 bases). Germline values: CDR1 SGDLS, CDR2 YYNGEE. The CDR3 is made up of 14 amino acids. V dropped 3 bases and J dropped 3 bases, with 13 bases sitting between them.